The following is a T cell receptor (beta chain) sequence with its context. One end of the junction fails to match germline, which may point to a read error. This sample was taken from a study of CD4 and CD8 cells across lung adenocarcinoma regions. MiXCR, applied by TCRdb to the PCR reads, yields one record per CDR3 protein. There are some 20,000 distinct CDR3 sequences in the sample; roughly 50% occur only once, and approximately 18% lies in the top ten. Localized lung adenocarcinoma, a non-small cell lung cancer, affected the donors. The sample was CD4+ T cells from the margin of a lung tumor. This receptor was obtained from a male donor with lung adenocarcinoma. The CD4 and CD8 labels of this study may be unreliable.

The CDR3 DNA reads as TGTGCCAGCAGACGCGCGACAGGGGCACGGAACTATGACTCCATCTTC. It encodes CASRRATGARNYDSIF. The chain uses TRBV6-1 and TRBJ1-2, with 8 bases matching TRBD1. Germline loops: CDR1 MNHNS, CDR2 SASEGT. This CDR3 has 16 amino acids.